One TCR beta chain is described in this entry. Its matching antigen is unknown. TCRdb recomputed calls from the reads with MiXCR, one row per CDR3 protein. The sample lists around 740,000 distinct CDR3 sequences; roughly 35% were seen once. The sample is drawn from a study of T cell repertoires in cytomegalovirus infection. Findings and caveats of the study: Based on cumulative public TCR beta family frequency, carriers of CMV plus the relevant HLA were identified. The study found HLA-C-restricted CMV-specific TCR beta clonotypes dominating the ex vivo response.

The CDR3 spans 12 residues. The germline CDR1 and CDR2 sequences are DFQATT and SNEGSKA (reference sequence). This rearrangement joins TRBV20-1 to TRBJ2-7; possible D gene TRBD2, 6 bases. The origin of this receptor is a human donor in good health (CMV status not recorded). Some clones in this sample may be carry-over from other donors' samples. The sample taken for sequencing was PBMCs. The CDR3 DNA sequence: TGCCGTACTAGCCCCGGCTCCTACGAGCAGTACTTC. Amino acids: CRTSPGSYEQYF.